Shown below are 21 T cell receptor beta chains from a single sample sequenced in a study of cytomegalovirus exposure and HLA in healthy donors. The PCR made use of 60 Vbeta and 13 Jbeta primers. The repertoire was sequenced with immunoSEQ multiplex PCR; TCRdb's copy has only in-frame clones and lacks some. The sample carries fewer than 130,000 clones, over 65% recorded once. The sample consisted of PBMCs. These receptors were taken from a man younger than 40 in good health and CMV-seropositive.

J is TRBJ1-5 and V is TRBV27; a weak D match, TRBD1 (6 bases). The V gene lost 3 bases and the J gene lost 4 bases, with 10 bases spanning the gap. The length of the CDR3 is 14 residues. CDR1 is MNHEY and CDR2 is SMNVEV in the germline V gene (reference sequence). CDR3 region: CASSFLGANQPQHF. DNA for the CDR3: TGTGCCAGCAGTTTTTTGGGGGCGAATCAGCCCCAGCATTTT.

The table lists this clone with a few counts. This chain links TRBV15 with TRBJ2-7; 7 bases fit TRBD1. J was trimmed by 2 bases and V by 4 bases; bases with no gene match: 11. The length of the CDR3 is 16 residues. Per germline, CDR1 LNHNV and CDR2 YYDKDF (reference sequence). CDR3 coding DNA: TGTGCCACCAGCAAATCGTCCGGGACAGTCACCTACGAGCAGTACTTC. This sequence encodes CATSKSSGTVTYEQYF.

Only a few counts were recorded for this clone. The chain carries TRBV2 and TRBJ1-3, with TRBD1 as a possible D gene (6 bases). Germline V gene data show CDR1 as SNHLY and CDR2 as FYNNEI. V was shortened by 6 bases and J by 4 bases, with 7 bases between the two germline ends. The CDR3 length is 12 residues. The CDR3 reads CASSGQGNTIYF. The CDR3 coding sequence is TGTGCCAGCAGCGGACAGGGAAACACCATATATTTT.

The gene calls are TRBV7-2 and TRBJ1-5; 9 bases map to TRBD1. Per germline, CDR1 SGHTA and CDR2 FQGNSA. The J segment lost 2 bases and the V segment lost 4 bases, leaving 9 bases of the junction unmatched. The CDR3 totals 17 residues. CDR3 in amino acids: CASSSPGQGLGNQPQHF. As DNA, the CDR3 is TGTGCCAGCAGCTCTCCGGGACAGGGACTCGGCAATCAGCCCCAGCATTTT.

As for this clone: At one of its ends the junction is not consistent with the germline gene, which may arise from a read error. This sequence joins TRBV11-2 and TRBJ1-2; D uncertain. From germline, CDR1 is SGHAT and CDR2 FQNNGV. The CDR3 sequence is 13 residues long. The CDR3 loop is CASSRGSNYGYTF. As DNA, the CDR3 is TGTGCCAGCAGCCGAGGGAGTAACTATGGCTACACCTTT.

V usage is TRBV5-5 and J usage is TRBJ1-2; no definite D call. CDR3 size: 15 residues. The V gene's germline CDR1 is SGHKS and CDR2 YYEKEE (reference sequence). V dropped 4 bases and J dropped 7 bases, with 20 bases sitting between them. The CDR3 sequence: CASSVVRRCAGGYTF. CDR3 coding DNA: TGTGCCAGCAGCGTGGTCAGGCGGTGTGCGGGTGGCTACACCTTC.

The V and J genes are TRBV27 and TRBJ2-2; D remains ambiguous. The V end was cut by 3 bases, the J end by 2 bases, with 7 bases between. CDR3 length equals 14 residues. The germline CDR1 and CDR2 sequences are MNHEY and SMNVEV (reference sequence). CDR3: CASSFGRNTGELFF. The DNA for the CDR3 is TGTGCCAGCAGTTTTGGGCGAAACACCGGGGAGCTGTTTTTT.

The gene calls are TRBV7-6 and TRBJ1-1; 8 bases align to TRBD1. Germline lookup yields CDR1 SGHVS and CDR2 FNYEAQ. CDR3 length: 13 residues. J was trimmed by 6 bases and V by 6 bases; bases with no gene match: 6. The CDR3 reads CASRIDRGAEAFF. The CDR3 region has the DNA TGTGCCAGCAGGATAGACAGGGGAGCTGAAGCTTTCTTT.

This clone was recorded a few times. The chain recombines TRBV5-1 with TRBJ2-6; 9 bases fit TRBD1. CDR3 size: 15 residues. The ends lost 5 bases at V and 6 bases at J; junction bases unmatched: 6. Per germline, CDR1 SGHRS and CDR2 YFSETQ. This CDR3 reads CASRYSQGAANVLTF. CDR3 bases: TGCGCCAGCAGGTACTCACAGGGGGCGGCCAACGTCCTGACTTTC.

CDR3 loop: CASSQGRFTSEQYF. CDR3 nucleotide sequence: TGCGCCAGCAGCCAAGGGAGGTTCACTAGCGAGCAGTACTTC. The rearrangement uses TRBV4-1 and TRBJ2-7, with D perhaps matching TRBD2 (5 bases). The CDR3 runs to 14 residues. Trimming left V 1 base short and J 6 bases short, with 13 bases between. Germline CDR1 and CDR2: MGHRA and YSYEKL.

The rearrangement joins TRBV6-1 to TRBJ2-7; TRBD1 aligns across 9 bases. Per the germline V gene, CDR1 is MNHNS and CDR2 is SASEGT. The length of the CDR3 is 17 residues. The ends lost 1 base at V and 5 bases at J; junction bases unmatched: 12. The DNA for the CDR3 is TGTGCCAGCAGTGAAGTTCTGGGAGGGACAGGGTCAGACGAGCAGTACTTC. This codes for CASSEVLGGTGSDEQYF.

V usage is TRBV20-1 and J usage is TRBJ2-1, with a weak D call TRBD2 (6 bases). The V end was cut by 3 bases, the J end by 10 bases, with 10 bases between. Germline V gene sequence: CDR1 DFQATT, CDR2 SNEGSKA (reference sequence). This CDR3 is built from 11 residues. DNA for the CDR3: TGCAGTGCTAGTGGGAGGACGGAGCAGTTCTTC. Protein: CSASGRTEQFF.

The genes are TRBV14 and TRBJ1-1; 7 positions match TRBD1. This CDR3 comprises 15 residues. Germline CDR1 is SGHDN and CDR2 is FVKESK. The ends lost 2 bases at V and 7 bases at J; junction bases unmatched: 10. CDR3 region: CASSQFVATGLEAFF. CDR3 DNA sequence: TGTGCCAGCAGCCAATTCGTTGCGACAGGGCTTGAAGCTTTCTTT. The full variable domain, completed using reference TRBV14 and TRBJ1-1, is EAGVTQFPSHSVIEKGQTVTLRCDPISGHDNLYWYRRVMGKEIKFLLHFVKESKQDESGMPNNRFLAERTGGTYSTLKVQPAELEDSGVYFCASSQFVATGLEAFFGQGTRLTVV.

This clone has just one count. This chain joins TRBV5-4 and TRBJ1-1; no clear D gene. The ends were cut back, 0 bases at V and 4 bases at J, with 7 bases in the middle. Germline V gene data show CDR1 as SGHNT and CDR2 as YYREEE (reference sequence). The CDR3 length is 13 residues. The DNA for the CDR3 is TGTGCCAGCAGCTTGGACAGAGCCACTGAAGCTTTCTTT. It translates to CASSLDRATEAFF.

The gene calls are TRBV12-1 and TRBJ1-6. TRBV12-1 is recorded as a pseudogene. The CDR3 loop spans 17 amino acids. The CDR3 loop is CASSPEGGESGNSPLHF. Written as DNA, the CDR3 is TGTGCCAGCAGCCCGGAAGGGGGGGAATCGGGAAATTCACCCCTCCACTTT.

The chain employs TRBV7-2 and TRBJ1-2, with TRBD1 matching 8 bases. Germline V CDR1 and CDR2: SGHTA, FQGNSA. This CDR3 comprises 14 residues. V lost 5 bases, J lost 4 bases, and 6 bases stayed unmatched. The CDR3 loop reads CASSLSGTGYGYTF. Here the CDR3 DNA reads TGTGCCAGCAGCCTATCCGGGACAGGCTATGGCTACACCTTC.

The chain links TRBV7-9 to TRBJ2-5; the D gene is possibly TRBD2 (6 bases). V was pared by 5 bases and J by 1 base, with 11 bases between. Germline V gene sequence: CDR1 SEHNR, CDR2 FQNEAQ (reference sequence). There are 14 residues in the CDR3. The DNA of the CDR3 is TGTGCCAGCAGCGTTAGCGGCACCCAAGAGACCCAGTACTTC. Translating it yields CASSVSGTQETQYF. Complete variable domain (other parts from reference TRBV7-9 and TRBJ2-5): DTGVSQNPRHKITKRGQNVTFRCDPISEHNRLYWYRQTLGQGPEFLTYFQNEAQLEKSRLLSDRFSAERPKGSFSTLEIQRTEQGDSAMYLCASSVSGTQETQYFGPGTRLLVL.

The chain combines TRBV7-6 with TRBJ1-6, with a weak D call TRBD1 (6 bases). This CDR3 contains 15 residues. Germline CDR1 SGHVS, CDR2 FNYEAQ. Trimming stripped 5 bases from V and 9 bases from J, with 17 bases between. CDR3 sequence: CASSLSGGEGSPLHF. The DNA for the CDR3 is TGTGCCAGCAGCCTAAGCGGGGGCGAGGGTTCACCCCTCCACTTT.

A note on this clone: A junction boundary mismatches the germline segment, possibly from a read error. The chain recombines TRBV29-1 with TRBJ1-2; D is undetermined. This CDR3 has 12 amino acids. Germline V gives CDR1 SQVTM, CDR2 ANQGSEA. In nucleotides, the CDR3 is TGCAGCGTAGATTCAACTAACTATAGCTACACCTTC. Translated: CSVDSTNYSYTF.

This clone turned up a few times. V and J are TRBV30 and TRBJ1-6; 8 bases are a match to TRBD1. J gave up 0 bases and V 6 bases, and 13 bases lay outside the gene matches. This CDR3 is 18 amino acids long. Per the germline V gene, CDR1 is GTSNPN and CDR2 is SVGIG (reference sequence). The CDR3 coding sequence is TGTGCCTGCAATGACAGGGGTTCGTCTAGCTCCTATAATTCACCCCTCCACTTT. Amino acid sequence: CACNDRGSSSSYNSPLHF.

This clone was found once. The sample holds other DNA sequences that translate to the same CDR3. The J gene is TRBJ1-1, the V gene TRBV18, with a possible D match to TRBD1 (6 bases). V was pared by 3 bases and J by 1 base, with 9 bases between. From germline, CDR1 is KGHSH and CDR2 LQKENI. The CDR3 loop spans 14 amino acids. CDR3 DNA: TGTGCCAGCTCACCCCGACAGGAGAACACTGAAGCTTTCTTT. Encoded protein: CASSPRQENTEAFF.